Listed below are T cell receptor beta chains from one sample, sequenced in a study of T cells in Graves' hyperthyroidism and ophthalmopathy. From the multiplex PCR reads, TCRdb called clonotypes with MiXCR, one entry per CDR3 protein. This table holds about 400,000 distinct CDR3 sequences, roughly 15% found once. The sample taken for sequencing was blood. These receptors originate from a woman aged 60-70 years with Graves' ophthalmopathy. The CDR3 runs from the conserved cysteine through the conserved F or W. The D gene is left open where the match is weak. Clone size is stated in some rows and not others, as once, few, many or a class when expanded.

J,D,V,size,DNA,CDR3
TRBJ2-2,TRBD2,TRBV5-1,many,TGCGCCAGCAGCTTGGTAGCGGGGGCGAACACCGGGGAGCTGTTTTTT,CASSLVAGANTGELFF
TRBJ2-1,-,TRBV9,-,TGTGCCAGCAGCGTAGGACTTATGTGGGGGGCGCGAGACAATGAGCAGTTCTTC,CASSVGLMWGARDNEQFF
TRBJ2-3,-,TRBV28,many,TGTGCCAGCAGTTCGGGCAGGGAGGCAGATACGCAGTATTTT,CASSSGREADTQYF
TRBJ2-1,TRBD2,TRBV20-1,-,TGCAGTGCCCCCACTAGCGGGAAGAGAAATGAGCAGTTCTTC,CSAPTSGKRNEQFF
TRBJ1-2,-,TRBV3-1,many,TGTGCCAGCAGCCGATCGTATGGCTACACCTTC,CASSRSYGYTF
TRBJ2-7,-,TRBV5-1,many,TGCGCCAGCAGCTCGTCCGGACCCTCCTGGGACGAGCAGTACTTC,CASSSSGPSWDEQYF
TRBJ2-7,TRBD2,TRBV7-8,many,TGTGCCAGCAGCTTACGACGTGCAAGCGGGAGCTACGAGCAGTACTTC,CASSLRRASGSYEQYF
TRBJ2-1,-,TRBV11-3,many,TGTGCCAGCAGCATAGGGGCTAGCTCCTACAATGAGCAGTTCTTC,CASSIGASSYNEQFF
TRBJ2-3,TRBD1,TRBV19,many,TGTGCCAGTAGTAAGGGGACAGGGACTGGCACAGATACGCAGTATTTT,CASSKGTGTGTDTQYF
TRBJ1-3,TRBD1,TRBV2,-,TGTGCCAGCAGTGAACTCGGGACAGGCGTGTCTGGAAACACCATATATTTT,CASSELGTGVSGNTIYF
TRBJ2-1,TRBD2,TRBV20-1,-,TGCAGTGCTAGCAGGAGCGGGAGCTCCTACAATGAGCAGTTCTTC,CSASRSGSSYNEQFF
TRBJ2-1,-,TRBV24-1,few,TGTGCCACCAGTGACCCTCGACAGGCCAATGAGCAGTTCTTC,CATSDPRQANEQFF
TRBJ2-4,TRBD2,TRBV10-3,-,TGTGCCATCGCCGGAGCGGGAGGGAAAAACATTCAGTACTTC,CAIAGAGGKNIQYF
TRBJ2-7,-,TRBV28,many,TGTGCCAGCAGCTTAGGGGACGAGCAGTACTTC,CASSLGDEQYF
TRBJ2-1,-,TRBV7-6,many,TGTGCCAGCAGCCGGTCGGGGGAGGAATACAATGAGCAGTTCTTC,CASSRSGEEYNEQFF
TRBJ2-3,TRBD2,TRBV20-1,many,TGCAGTGCTAGATTAGCGGGAGTCACAGATACGCAGTATTTT,CSARLAGVTDTQYF
TRBJ2-1,TRBD2,TRBV28,many,TGTGCCAGCAGTAAACTAGCGGGAGTCTACAATGAGCAGTTCTTC,CASSKLAGVYNEQFF
TRBJ2-2,TRBD2,TRBV12-3/TRBV12-4,many,TGTGCCAGAGATTTCGGACTAGCGGGAAACCTGAACACCGGGGAGCTGTTTTTT,CARDFGLAGNLNTGELFF
TRBJ2-7,TRBD1,TRBV6-2/TRBV6-3,-,TGTGCCAGCAGGGGGACAGGTCGTACCTACGAGCAGTACTTC,CASRGTGRTYEQYF
TRBJ1-5,TRBD1,TRBV6-2/TRBV6-3,few,TGTGCCAGCAGGGACCCCCCCGGACAGGGCAGAGGCAATCAGCCCCAGCATTTT,CASRDPPGQGRGNQPQHF
TRBJ2-2,TRBD2,TRBV30,many,TGTGCCTGGAGTAGACTAGCGACGAACACCGGGGAGCTGTTTTTT,CAWSRLATNTGELFF
TRBJ2-3,TRBD1,TRBV3-1,few,TGTGCCAGCATCCGACAGGGGGGGGCAGATACGCAGTATTTT,CASIRQGGADTQYF
TRBJ2-7,-,TRBV27,many,TGTGCCAGCAGTTTATCGGTCGGGGGCGAGCAGTACTTC,CASSLSVGGEQYF
TRBJ2-7,-,TRBV3-1,many,TGTGCCAGCAGCCAAGAAACCTTCCACGAGCAGTACTTC,CASSQETFHEQYF
TRBJ2-5,-,TRBV4-2,-,TGTGCCAGCAGCCAAGATCGGACGGCGGGGAGTGAGACCCAGTACTTC,CASSQDRTAGSETQYF
TRBJ2-3,-,TRBV28,many,TGTGCCAGCATAGGTCCCGGGGCCACGCAGTATTTT,CASIGPGATQYF
TRBJ1-1,-,TRBV12-3/TRBV12-4,-,TGTGCCAGCAGCTCCGGATCGGCAGGACCTGAAGCTTTCTTT,CASSSGSAGPEAFF
TRBJ2-5,TRBD2,TRBV12-3/TRBV12-4,-,TGTGCCAGCAGCGTATTCCCCCTAGGGGCTAGCGGGAGAGAAGAGACCCAGTACTTC,CASSVFPLGASGREETQYF
TRBJ2-5,TRBD1,TRBV7-9,many,TGTGCCAGCAGTCCACCGTCGACAGGGGTCGGAGAGACCCAGTACTTC,CASSPPSTGVGETQYF
TRBJ1-1,-,TRBV20-1,many,TGCAGTGCTGATAGGGGCCTGAACACTGAAGCTTTCTTT,CSADRGLNTEAFF
TRBJ2-7,TRBD2,TRBV28,-,TGTGCCAGCACCACTAGCGGGAGCTACGAGCAGTACTTC,CASTTSGSYEQYF
TRBJ2-5,TRBD2,TRBV6-2/TRBV6-3,-,TGTGCCAGCAGTTACTCGACCCTAGCGGGAGGGCGAGAGACCCAGTACTTC,CASSYSTLAGGRETQYF
TRBJ2-5,TRBD2,TRBV12-3/TRBV12-4,many,TGTGCCAGCAGTCCATTAGCGGGAGGAGTGGAGACCCAGTACTTC,CASSPLAGGVETQYF
TRBJ2-3,-,TRBV12-3/TRBV12-4,many,TGTGCCAGCACCCCCCTTGGAAAGGGTCAGAGCACAGATACGCAGTATTTT,CASTPLGKGQSTDTQYF
TRBJ2-2,-,TRBV7-3,few,TGTGCCAGCAGCTTTGGGAAGAACACCGGGGAGCTGTTTTTT,CASSFGKNTGELFF
TRBJ2-5,-,TRBV25-1,-,TGTGCCAGCAGTGAATTTGGGAGAGAGACCCAGTACTTC,CASSEFGRETQYF
TRBJ1-2,-,TRBV20-1,-,TGCAGTGCTAGAGTCCCGGGGAGGGATGGCTACACCTTC,CSARVPGRDGYTF
TRBJ2-7,TRBD1,TRBV6-2/TRBV6-3,many,TGTGCCAGCAGTCACGGACAGGGGACCTACGAGCAGTACTTC,CASSHGQGTYEQYF
TRBJ1-5,-,TRBV19,-,TGTGCCAGTAGTCCTCTGGGGCAGGCGCCCCAGCATTTT,CASSPLGQAPQHF
TRBJ2-1,-,TRBV28,many,TGTGCCAGCAGAACAACGGGACTCAACTACAATGAGCAGTTCTTC,CASRTTGLNYNEQFF
TRBJ1-1,-,TRBV10-3,many,TGTGCCATCAGTGAGGGGGTTTACACTGAAGCTTTCTTT,CAISEGVYTEAFF
TRBJ2-1,-,TRBV2,many,TGTGCCCGGGGACTCTACAATGAGCAGTTCTTC,CARGLYNEQFF
TRBJ2-7,-,TRBV19,few,TGTGCCAGTAGTCAAGGCGGACAGTCATCCTACGAGCAGTACTTC,CASSQGGQSSYEQYF